This is a list of T cell receptor beta chains from one sample in a study of CD8+ T cells in alopecia areata. Clones were read by immunoSEQ multiplex PCR, and TCRdb kept only the in-frame ones, dropping some. The repertoire holds roughly 180,000 clones, with about 55% as singletons. The sequences come from CD8+ T cells sorted from blood, collected at week 24, from a patient treated with tofacitinib. The receptor set was obtained from a human donor with alopecia areata. Each CDR3 is given with its conserved first and last residue. D genes are given only for firm matches. Size is stated for part of the rows, as once, few or many counts, or as a class when the clone is expanded.

V	size	J	length	D	DNA	CDR3
TRBV27	few	TRBJ1-1	13	TRBD1	TGTGCCAGCAGTTTAGAAGGGGGCGGTGAAGCTTTCTTT	CASSLEGGGEAFF
TRBV7-9	.	TRBJ2-2	13	.	TGTGCCAGCAGCCCAGTGGGGACCGGGGAGCTGTTTTTT	CASSPVGTGELFF
TRBV6-5	.	TRBJ1-5	14	.	TGTGCCAGCAGTCACCGGGGGTACAATCAGCCCCAGCATTTT	CASSHRGYNQPQHF
TRBV30	.	TRBJ2-6	15	.	TGTGCCTGGAGTGTGGGGGGATCTGGGGCCAACGTCCTGACTTTC	CAWSVGGSGANVLTF
TRBV5-6	.	TRBJ1-1	15	.	TGTGCCAGCAGCTTGAGCCCAGGGATGAACACTGAAGCTTTCTTT	CASSLSPGMNTEAFF
TRBV25-1	.	TRBJ1-5	15	.	TGTGCCAGCAGTCGGAGGGGTATGAGCAATCAGCCCCAGCATTTT	CASSRRGMSNQPQHF
TRBV7-8	.	TRBJ2-3	14	TRBD1	TGTGCCAGCAGACTAGGACAGGGGACAGATACGCAGTATTTT	CASRLGQGTDTQYF
TRBV23-1	.	TRBJ2-7	15	.	TGCGCCAGCAGTCCCTTGAATAACGACCCCTACGAGCAGTACTTC	CASSPLNNDPYEQYF
TRBV2	.	TRBJ1-2	15	TRBD1	TGTGCCAGCAGTGAAGGGACAGGGGGCGGGGATGGCTACACCTTC	CASSEGTGGGDGYTF
TRBV29-1	.	TRBJ1-2	18	.	TGCAGCGTTGACGAGACACATCCGACCACGAACTCTAACTATGGCTACACCTTC	CSVDETHPTTNSNYGYTF
TRBV29-1	few	TRBJ1-2	13	TRBD1	TGCAGCGTTGAGGGACAGGGGATCTATGGCTACACCTTC	CSVEGQGIYGYTF
TRBV4-1	.	TRBJ1-2	15	.	TGCGCCAGCAGCCAAGAGGACACTTCACACTATGGCTACACCTTC	CASSQEDTSHYGYTF
TRBV30	.	TRBJ1-5	13	TRBD1	TGTGCCTGGAGTACAGGGGGCAATCAGCCCCAGCATTTT	CAWSTGGNQPQHF
TRBV27	few	TRBJ1-2	13	TRBD1	TGTGCCAGCAGGGACAGGGGGACCTATGGCTACACCTTC	CASRDRGTYGYTF
TRBV27	few	TRBJ2-2	14	TRBD1	TGTGCCGGTAAACAGGACAGGGACACCGGGGAGCTGTTTTTT	CAGKQDRDTGELFF
TRBV29-1	.	TRBJ1-1	11	.	TGCAGCGTTGGCAAGAACACTGAAGCTTTCTTT	CSVGKNTEAFF
TRBV30	.	TRBJ1-4	13	.	TGTGCCTGCCCCGGGCAGGGTGGTGAAAAACTGTTTTTT	CACPGQGGEKLFF
TRBV29-1	few	TRBJ2-6	18	TRBD1	TGCAGCGTTGTGGACCGGGACAGGGATGGGTCTGGGGCCAACGTCCTGACTTTC	CSVVDRDRDGSGANVLTF
TRBV6-1	.	TRBJ1-6	16	TRBD1	TGTGCCAGCAGTGATCTAACAGGGGCCAGCGGGTCACCCCTCCACTTT	CASSDLTGASGSPLHF
TRBV5-1	.	TRBJ2-7	12	.	TGCGCCAGCAGCTTGAGTACCTACGAGCAGTACTTC	CASSLSTYEQYF
TRBV5-1	.	TRBJ2-7	14	.	TGCGCCAGCAGCTTGGGGGGAAAAAACTACGAGCAGTACTTC	CASSLGGKNYEQYF
TRBV4-1	.	TRBJ1-6	17	TRBD1	TGCGCCAGCAGCCAAGAAGCGGCCGGGACAGGGTTTTCACCCCTCCACTTT	CASSQEAAGTGFSPLHF
TRBV7-9	few	TRBJ2-1	15	TRBD2	TGTGCCAGCAGCCCGAAGCGGGGCTCCTACAATGAGCAGTTCTTC	CASSPKRGSYNEQFF
TRBV23-1	.	TRBJ2-5	16	.	TGCGCCAGCAGTCAATCGGACTTATTATTCCAAGAGACCCAGTACTTC	CASSQSDLLFQETQYF
TRBV5-6	.	TRBJ2-5	13	.	TGTGCCAGCAGCTTGAACTGGCAAGAGACCCAGTACTTC	CASSLNWQETQYF
TRBV4-3	.	TRBJ2-3	19	TRBD1	TGCGCCAGCAGCCAAGTAGTAGGATTGACAGGGCCATCCACAGATACGCAGTATTTT	CASSQVVGLTGPSTDTQYF
TRBV30	.	TRBJ2-2	12	.	TGTGCCTGGAGTTGGGGGTCCGGGGAGCTGTTTTTT	CAWSWGSGELFF
TRBV11-2	.	TRBJ2-7	18	.	TGTGCCAGCAGCTTGGACGGTGAGGACGGAGGACCTACGAGCGAGCAGTACTTC	CASSLDGEDGGPTSEQYF
TRBV29-1	.	TRBJ2-7	13	TRBD2	TGCAGCGTTGAAGGCGGGGGGGCCTACGAGCAGTACTTC	CSVEGGGAYEQYF
TRBV4-2	.	TRBJ1-2	15	.	TGTGCCAGCAGCCAAGATCTTCAGGGGCGCTTAGGCTACACCTTC	CASSQDLQGRLGYTF
TRBV4-3	few	TRBJ2-2	14	.	TGCGCCAGCAGCTGGGGCAGGAACACCGGGGAGCTGTTTTTT	CASSWGRNTGELFF
TRBV27	.	TRBJ2-3	13	.	TGTGCCAGCAGTTTGGTCAGCGGAGATACGCAGTATTTT	CASSLVSGDTQYF
TRBV27	.	TRBJ1-1	13	.	TGTGCCAGCAGTCAGGACAGGAACACTGAAGCTTTCTTT	CASSQDRNTEAFF
TRBV19	.	TRBJ1-1	15	.	TGTGCCAGTAGTATGAACAGGGTGTTTGACACTGAAGCTTTCTTT	CASSMNRVFDTEAFF
TRBV4-3	few	TRBJ2-2	15	.	TGCGCCAGCAGCCAAGAACTCGGAACTCCCGGGGAGCTGTTTTTT	CASSQELGTPGELFF
TRBV27	.	TRBJ2-2	14	.	TGTGCCAGCAGTTTCCGACAGAACACCGGGGAGCTGTTTTTT	CASSFRQNTGELFF
TRBV7-9	few	TRBJ2-7	12	.	TGTGCCAGCAGCTTTGAGGCCCCCGAGCAGTACTTC	CASSFEAPEQYF
TRBV19	.	TRBJ1-1	21	.	TGTGCTACAGTAGCCGTGTGGGGTCGGTCGAGGGGACTATCCGTAGGCACTGAAGCTTTCTTT	CATVAVWGRSRGLSVGTEAFF